This TCR beta chain was recorded in a study of molecular identifiers for immune sequencing clone quantification. TCRdb re-derived calls from the PCR reads in MiXCR, one entry per CDR3 protein. The sample lists 70,000 to 95,000 distinct CDR3 sequences, around 17% occurring once. V lost 10 bases and J 6 bases, leaving 16 bases between the germline ends. Germline CDR1 reads SGHTA; CDR2 reads FQGNSA. The CDR3 contains 13 residues. Remarks on this clonotype: This clone may be a read error of a much larger clone one base away.

The sequence came from a human donor in good health. Some libraries in this study had Jurkat cell RNA spiked in. Input material: naive CD8+ T cells from blood, with Jurkat cell RNA spiked in. The subset here: FACS-sorted CD8+CD4-CCR7+CD45RA+ naive T cells. The J gene is TRBJ1-5, the V gene TRBV7-2; D unresolved. The CDR3 is CATSTWPSQPQHF. The CDR3 coding sequence is TGTGCCACCTCAACTTGGCCCAGTCAGCCCCAGCATTTT. Full variable domain (missing parts from reference TRBV7-2 and TRBJ1-5): GAGVSQSPSNKVTEKGKDVELRCDPISGHTALYWYRQSLGQGLEFLIYFQGNSAPDKSGLPSDRFSAERTGGSVSTLTIQRTQQEDSAVYLCATSTWPSQPQHFGDGTRLSIL.